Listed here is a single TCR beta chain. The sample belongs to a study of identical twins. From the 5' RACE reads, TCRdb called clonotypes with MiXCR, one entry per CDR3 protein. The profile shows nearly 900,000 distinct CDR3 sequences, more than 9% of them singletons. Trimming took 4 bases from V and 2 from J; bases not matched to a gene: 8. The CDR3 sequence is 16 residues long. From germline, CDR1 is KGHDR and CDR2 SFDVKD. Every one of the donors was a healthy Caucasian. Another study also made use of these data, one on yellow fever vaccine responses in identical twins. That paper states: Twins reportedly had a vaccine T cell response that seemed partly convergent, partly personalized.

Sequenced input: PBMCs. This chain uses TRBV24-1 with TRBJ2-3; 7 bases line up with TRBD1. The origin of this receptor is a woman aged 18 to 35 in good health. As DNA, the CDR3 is TGTGCCACCAGTGACCGCGGACAGGCATCCACAGATACGCAGTATTTT. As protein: CATSDRGQASTDTQYF.